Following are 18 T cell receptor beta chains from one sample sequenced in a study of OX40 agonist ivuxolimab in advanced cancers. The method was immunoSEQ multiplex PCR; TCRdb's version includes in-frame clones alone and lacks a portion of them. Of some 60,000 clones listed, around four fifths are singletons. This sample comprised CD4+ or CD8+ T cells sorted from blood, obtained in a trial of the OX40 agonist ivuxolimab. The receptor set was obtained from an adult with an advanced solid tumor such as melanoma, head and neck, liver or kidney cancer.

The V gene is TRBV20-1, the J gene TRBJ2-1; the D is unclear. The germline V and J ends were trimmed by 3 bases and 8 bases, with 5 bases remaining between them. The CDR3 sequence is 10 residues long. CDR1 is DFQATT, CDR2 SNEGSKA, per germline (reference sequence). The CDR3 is CSASMDEQFF. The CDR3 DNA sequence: TGCAGTGCTAGCATGGATGAGCAGTTCTTC.

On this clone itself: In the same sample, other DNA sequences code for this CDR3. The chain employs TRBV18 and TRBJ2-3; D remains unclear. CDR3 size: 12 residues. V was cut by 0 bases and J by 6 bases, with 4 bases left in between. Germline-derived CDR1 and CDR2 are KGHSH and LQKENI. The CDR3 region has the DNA TGTGCCAGCTCACCACCGACCGATACGCAGTATTTT. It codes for CASSPPTDTQYF.

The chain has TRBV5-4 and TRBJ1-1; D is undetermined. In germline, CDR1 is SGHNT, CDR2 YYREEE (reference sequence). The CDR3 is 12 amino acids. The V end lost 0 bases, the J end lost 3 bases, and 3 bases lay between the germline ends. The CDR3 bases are TGTGCCAGCAGCTTGGGCGACACTGAAGCTTTCTTT. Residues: CASSLGDTEAFF.

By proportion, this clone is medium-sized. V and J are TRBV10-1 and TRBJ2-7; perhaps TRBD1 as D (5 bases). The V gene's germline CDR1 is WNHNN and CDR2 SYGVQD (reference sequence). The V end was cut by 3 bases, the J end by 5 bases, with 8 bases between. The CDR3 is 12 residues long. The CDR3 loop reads CASSDRVDEQYF. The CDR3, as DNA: TGCGCCAGCAGTGACAGGGTGGACGAGCAGTACTTC.

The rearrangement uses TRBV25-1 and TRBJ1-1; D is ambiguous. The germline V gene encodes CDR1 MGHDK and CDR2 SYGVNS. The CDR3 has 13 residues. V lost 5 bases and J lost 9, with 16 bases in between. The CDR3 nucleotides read TGTGCCAGCAGTAACCCGGGTGGCAGTAAAGCTTTCTTT. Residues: CASSNPGGSKAFF.

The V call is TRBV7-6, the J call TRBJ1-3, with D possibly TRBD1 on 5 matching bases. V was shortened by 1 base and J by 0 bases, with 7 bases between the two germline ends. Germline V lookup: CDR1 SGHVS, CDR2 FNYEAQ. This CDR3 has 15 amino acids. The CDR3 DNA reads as TGTGCCAGCAGCTTAGGGCAGGGCTCTGGAAACACCATATATTTT. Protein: CASSLGQGSGNTIYF.

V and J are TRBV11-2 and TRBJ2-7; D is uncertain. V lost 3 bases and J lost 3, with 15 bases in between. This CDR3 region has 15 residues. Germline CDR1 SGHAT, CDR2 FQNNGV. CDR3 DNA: TGTGCCAGCAGCTTGGCAGGATCTCTCGGCTACGAGCAGTACTTC. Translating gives CASSLAGSLGYEQYF. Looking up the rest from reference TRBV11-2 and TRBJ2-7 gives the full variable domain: EAGVAQSPRYKIIEKRQSVAFWCNPISGHATLYWYQQILGQGPKLLIQFQNNGVVDDSQLPKDRFSAERLKGVDSTLKIQPAKLEDSAVYLCASSLAGSLGYEQYFGPGTRLTVT.

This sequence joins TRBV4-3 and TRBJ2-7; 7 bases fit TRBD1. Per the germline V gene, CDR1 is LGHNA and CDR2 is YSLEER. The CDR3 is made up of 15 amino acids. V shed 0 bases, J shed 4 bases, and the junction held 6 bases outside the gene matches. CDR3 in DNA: TGCGCCAGCAGCCAAGAATGGGACAGTTCGTACGAGCAGTACTTC. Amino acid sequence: CASSQEWDSSYEQYF.

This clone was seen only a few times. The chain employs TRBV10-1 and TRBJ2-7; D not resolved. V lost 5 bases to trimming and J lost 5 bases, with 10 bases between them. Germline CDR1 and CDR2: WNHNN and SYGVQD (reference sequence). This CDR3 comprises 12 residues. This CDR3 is CASSSSLHEQYF. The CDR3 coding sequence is TGCGCCAGCAGTTCGTCTCTTCACGAGCAGTACTTC.

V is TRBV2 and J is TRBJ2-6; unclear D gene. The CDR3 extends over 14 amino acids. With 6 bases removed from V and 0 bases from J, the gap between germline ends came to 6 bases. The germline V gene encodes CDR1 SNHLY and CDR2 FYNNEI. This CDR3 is CASRPGSGANVLTF. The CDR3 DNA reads TGTGCCAGCAGGCCTGGCTCTGGGGCCAACGTCCTGACTTTC.

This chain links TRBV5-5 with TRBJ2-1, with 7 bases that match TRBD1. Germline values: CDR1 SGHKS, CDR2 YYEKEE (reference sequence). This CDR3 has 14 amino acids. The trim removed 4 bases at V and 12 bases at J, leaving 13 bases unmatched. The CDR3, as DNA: TGTGCCAGCAGCCCGGACCCGGGACAGTCTTGGCAGTTCTTC. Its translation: CASSPDPGQSWQFF.

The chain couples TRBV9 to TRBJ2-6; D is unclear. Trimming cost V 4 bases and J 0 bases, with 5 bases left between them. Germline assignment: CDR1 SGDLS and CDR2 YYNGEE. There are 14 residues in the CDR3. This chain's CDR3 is CASSSRSGANVLTF. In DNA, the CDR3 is TGTGCCAGCAGCTCGCGCTCTGGGGCCAACGTCCTGACTTTC.

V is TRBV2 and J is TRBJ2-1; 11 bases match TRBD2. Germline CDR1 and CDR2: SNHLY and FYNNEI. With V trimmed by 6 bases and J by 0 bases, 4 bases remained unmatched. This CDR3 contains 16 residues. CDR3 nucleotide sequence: TGTGCCAGCAGGACGACTAGCGGGGTCTCCTACAATGAGCAGTTCTTC. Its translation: CASRTTSGVSYNEQFF.

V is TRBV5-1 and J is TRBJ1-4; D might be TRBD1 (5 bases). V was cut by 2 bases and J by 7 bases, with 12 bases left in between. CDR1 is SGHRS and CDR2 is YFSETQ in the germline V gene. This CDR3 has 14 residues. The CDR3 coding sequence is TGCGCCAGCAGCTTCTCGGGGGGAGTTGAAAAACTGTTTTTT. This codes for CASSFSGGVEKLFF.

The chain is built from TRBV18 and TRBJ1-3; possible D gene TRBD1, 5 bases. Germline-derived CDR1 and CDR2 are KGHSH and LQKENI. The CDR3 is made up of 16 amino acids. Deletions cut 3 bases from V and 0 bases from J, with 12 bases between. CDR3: CASSPLDTRSGNTIYF. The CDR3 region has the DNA TGTGCCAGCTCACCTTTGGACACCCGCTCTGGAAACACCATATATTTT.

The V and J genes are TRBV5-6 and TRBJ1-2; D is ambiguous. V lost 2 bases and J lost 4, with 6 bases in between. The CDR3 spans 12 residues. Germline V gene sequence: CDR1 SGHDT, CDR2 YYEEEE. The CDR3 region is CASSFEGYGYTF. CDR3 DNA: TGTGCCAGCAGCTTTGAAGGCTATGGCTACACCTTC.

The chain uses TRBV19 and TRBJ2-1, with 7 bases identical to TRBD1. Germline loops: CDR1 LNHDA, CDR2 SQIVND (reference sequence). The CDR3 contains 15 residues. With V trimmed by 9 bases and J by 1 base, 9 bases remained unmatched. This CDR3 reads CASAPQDRSYNEQFF. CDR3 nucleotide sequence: TGTGCCAGCGCGCCACAGGACAGGTCCTACAATGAGCAGTTCTTC.

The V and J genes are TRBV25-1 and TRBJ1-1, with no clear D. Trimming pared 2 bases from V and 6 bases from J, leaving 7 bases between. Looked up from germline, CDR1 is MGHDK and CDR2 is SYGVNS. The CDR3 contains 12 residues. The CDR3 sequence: CASSELYSEAFF. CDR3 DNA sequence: TGTGCCAGCAGTGAACTGTACTCTGAAGCTTTCTTT.